This T cell receptor (beta chain) was identified in a study of cytomegalovirus exposure and HLA in healthy donors. On the study more broadly: A data release that came early held approximately 85 million unique TCRs from HLA-typed donors.

Use of 60 Vbeta and 13 Jbeta primers characterized the PCR. Some clones are missing from TCRdb's copy, which holds only in-frame ones; the method was immunoSEQ multiplex PCR. The sample lists 140,000 or so clones; 61% were seen once. The trim removed 2 bases at V and 4 bases at J, leaving 5 bases unmatched. Germline lookup yields CDR1 SGDLS and CDR2 YYNGEE. The CDR3 is made up of 16 amino acids. Study conclusions and caveats: More clonal expansion characterized HLA-associated TCR beta chains than equally common others in a later analysis.

Turning to this clone: Its specificity is not known.

The clonotype comes from a male donor in good health and CMV-seronegative. The chain links TRBV9 to TRBJ2-7; 14 nucleotides agree with TRBD2. Sequenced: PBMCs. CDR3 coding DNA: TGTGCCAGCAGCGTGGGACTAGCGGGGGAATCTTACGAGCAGTACTTC. Its protein product is CASSVGLAGESYEQYF.